The TCR beta chain described here comes from a study of cytomegalovirus exposure and HLA in healthy donors. The PCR used 60 Vbeta and 13 Jbeta primers. Sequenced by immunoSEQ multiplex PCR; TCRdb stores in-frame clones only, minus some. The data contain fewer than 110,000 clones, more than 65% of them seen just once; the ten biggest clones take up 9% to 12%. General study findings and limits: The authors excluded some V segments, including TRBV6-2 and TRBV6-3, as indistinguishable.

In its sample, this clone was seen a few times. Its specificity is unknown. Germline CDR1 reads SGDLS; CDR2 reads YYNGEE. The CDR3 runs to 17 residues. The V segment lost 4 bases and the J segment 2 bases; nucleotides outside the gene matches: 13. Sequenced: PBMCs. The TCR sequence derives from a woman between 18 and 29 years old in good health and CMV-seropositive. This chain joins TRBV9 and TRBJ2-3, with 7 bases that match TRBD2. The CDR3 loop is CASSSYGSGATTDTQYF. The CDR3 nucleotides read TGTGCCAGCAGCTCCTATGGGAGCGGGGCTACCACAGATACGCAGTATTTT.